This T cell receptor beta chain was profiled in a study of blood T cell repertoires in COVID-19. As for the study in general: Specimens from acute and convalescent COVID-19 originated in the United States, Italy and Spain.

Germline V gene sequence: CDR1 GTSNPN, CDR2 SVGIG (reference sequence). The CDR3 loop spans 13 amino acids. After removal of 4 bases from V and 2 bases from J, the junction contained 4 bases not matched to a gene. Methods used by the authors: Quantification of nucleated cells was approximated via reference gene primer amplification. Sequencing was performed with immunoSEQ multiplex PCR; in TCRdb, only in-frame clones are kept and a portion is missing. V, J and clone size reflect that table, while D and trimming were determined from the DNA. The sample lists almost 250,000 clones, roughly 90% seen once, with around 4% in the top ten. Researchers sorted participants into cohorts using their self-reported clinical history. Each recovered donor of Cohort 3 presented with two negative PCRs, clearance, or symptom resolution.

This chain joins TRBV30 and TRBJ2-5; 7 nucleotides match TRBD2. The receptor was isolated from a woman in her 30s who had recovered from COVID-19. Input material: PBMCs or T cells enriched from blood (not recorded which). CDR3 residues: CAWKRGIQETQYF. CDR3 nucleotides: TGTGCCTGGAAGCGGGGTATTCAAGAGACCCAGTACTTC. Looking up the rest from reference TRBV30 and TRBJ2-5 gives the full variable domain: SQTIHQWPATLVQPVGSPLSLECTVEGTSNPNLYWYRQAAGRGLQLLFYSVGIGQISSEVPQNLSASRPQDRQFILSSKKLLLSDSGFYLCAWKRGIQETQYFGPGTRLLVL.